These T cell receptor beta chains were read from a single sample in a study of blood T cell repertoires in COVID-19. Sequencing used immunoSEQ multiplex PCR; TCRdb keeps in-frame clones, though not all of them. Here the sample spans fewer than 250,000 clones, around four fifths being singletons. The specimen sequenced was peripheral blood. The source is a human donor in a cohort sampled during active COVID-19. Each CDR3 is given with its conserved first and last residue. Each record gives: D gene, J gene, V gene, clone size, CDR3 protein, CDR3 DNA. A D gene is named only where the DNA matches it firmly. Only some rows state a clone size, as once, few, many or a class for expanded clones.

>TRBD1|TRBJ1-1|TRBV20-1|.
CSATRDRVGFF
TGCAGTGCCACCCGGGACAGGGTAGGTTTCTTT
>.|TRBJ1-3|TRBV15|.
CAAGSALSGNTIYF
TGTGCCGCTGGGTCAGCGCTCTCTGGAAACACCATATATTTT
>.|TRBJ2-3|TRBV28|.
CASSLSHLTDTQYF
TGTGCCAGCAGTTTGAGCCACCTCACAGATACGCAGTATTTT
>TRBD1|TRBJ1-2|TRBV6-5|.
CASSSTVDRGGGYTF
TGTGCCAGCAGTTCTACCGTCGACAGGGGAGGTGGCTACACCTTC
>.|TRBJ1-6|TRBV5-1|.
CASSSTGRGNSPLHF
TGCGCCAGCAGCTCGACAGGTCGCGGTAATTCACCCCTCCACTTT
>TRBD1|TRBJ2-7|TRBV5-1|.
CASTHRTGVYEQYF
TGCGCCAGCACCCACCGCACAGGGGTATACGAGCAGTACTTC
>TRBD1|TRBJ2-2|TRBV11-2|.
CASSLSGGRSTGELFF
TGTGCCAGCAGCTTATCAGGGGGTAGGAGCACCGGGGAGCTGTTTTTT
>.|TRBJ1-4|TRBV9|.
CASSVTQVANEKLFF
TGTGCCAGCAGCGTAACCCAGGTAGCGAATGAAAAACTGTTTTTT
>.|TRBJ1-1|TRBV7-9|.
CASSLDTVAFEAFF
TGTGCCAGCAGCTTAGATACGGTAGCGTTTGAAGCTTTCTTT
>TRBD2|TRBJ2-2|TRBV3-1/TRBV3-2|.
CASSHWREAQTGELFF
TGTGCCAGCAGCCATTGGCGGGAGGCCCAAACCGGGGAGCTGTTTTTT
>.|TRBJ2-5|TRBV28|.
CASSFSGQKETQYF
TGTGCCAGCAGTTTTTCTGGACAGAAAGAGACCCAGTACTTC
>.|TRBJ2-1|TRBV10-3|.
CAISGNNEQFF
TGTGCCATCAGCGGGAACAATGAGCAGTTCTTC
>.|TRBJ1-2|TRBV12-3/TRBV12-4|.
CASSLRRGYGYTF
TGTGCCAGCAGTTTAAGGCGGGGCTATGGCTACACCTTC
>.|TRBJ1-1|TRBV14|few
CASSQLGWEMNTEAFF
TGTGCCAGCAGCCAACTGGGGTGGGAGATGAACACTGAAGCTTTCTTT
>TRBD2|TRBJ2-7|TRBV28|.
CASSLFLAGHYEQYF
TGTGCCAGCAGTTTATTCCTAGCGGGGCACTACGAGCAGTACTTC
>TRBD1|TRBJ2-6|TRBV7-9|few
CASSSTGAVAGANVLTF
TGTGCCAGCAGCTCCACAGGGGCTGTCGCTGGGGCCAACGTCCTGACTTTC
>.|TRBJ1-5|TRBV6-6|.
CASSTTGYQPQHF
TGTGCCAGCAGTACTACAGGGTACCAGCCCCAGCATTTT
>.|TRBJ1-6|TRBV7-9|once
CASSLDLYSPLHF
TGTGCCAGCAGCTTAGACCTATATTCACCCCTCCACTTT
>.|TRBJ1-1|TRBV5-1|.
CASSLLGASNTEAFF
TGCGCCAGCAGCTTGTTGGGCGCGTCGAACACTGAAGCTTTCTTT
>.|TRBJ1-2|TRBV28|.
CASSLTGHGYTF
TGTGCCAGCAGTTTAACAGGGCATGGCTACACCTTC
>TRBD1|TRBJ2-1|TRBV14|.
CASRRGQGDYNEQFF
TGTGCCAGCAGGCGCGGACAGGGCGATTACAATGAGCAGTTCTTC
>TRBD2|TRBJ2-3|TRBV19|.
CASSNSGNTQYF
TGTGCCAGTAGTAATAGCGGGAATACGCAGTATTTT
>.|TRBJ2-6|TRBV29-1|.
CSVQGSSGANVLTF
TGCAGCGTCCAGGGATCCTCTGGGGCCAACGTCCTGACTTTC
>TRBD1|TRBJ2-3|TRBV7-2|.
CASSSGQGVDTQYF
TGTGCCAGCAGCTCGGGACAGGGTGTAGATACGCAGTATTTT
>.|TRBJ1-1|TRBV30|.
CAWGLLTGNTEAFF
TGTGCCTGGGGACTGTTAACGGGGAACACTGAAGCTTTCTTT
>.|TRBJ2-2|TRBV5-1|.
CASSPLQSNTGELFF
TGCGCCAGCAGCCCCTTACAGAGTAACACCGGGGAGCTGTTTTTT
>TRBD2|TRBJ2-7|TRBV5-1|.
CASSPGGVGVHEQYF
TGCGCCAGCAGCCCGGGGGGGGTCGGTGTCCACGAGCAGTACTTC
>.|TRBJ1-6|TRBV7-2|.
CASSSLLYNSPLHF
TGTGCCAGCAGCTCCTTATTATATAATTCACCCCTCCACTTT
>.|TRBJ2-3|TRBV5-1|.
CASSQTLSGDTQYF
TGCGCCAGCAGCCAGACCCTTAGCGGAGATACGCAGTATTTT
>TRBD1|TRBJ1-1|TRBV5-1|.
CASSQRQGTEAFF
TGCGCCAGCAGCCAAAGACAGGGGACTGAAGCTTTCTTT
>.|TRBJ1-6|TRBV30|.
CAWTPVIGENSPLHF
TGTGCCTGGACCCCGGTTATAGGGGAAAATTCACCCCTCCACTTT
>.|TRBJ2-2|TRBV5-4|.
CASSRPGAELFF
TGTGCCAGCAGCCGGCCGGGAGCAGAGCTGTTTTTT
>TRBD2|TRBJ2-2|TRBV5-1|.
CASSLVAGEGTGELFF
TGCGCCAGCAGCTTGGTTGCGGGAGAAGGGACCGGGGAGCTGTTTTTT
>TRBD1|TRBJ1-5|TRBV7-2|.
CASSLNRGGNQPQHF
TGTGCCAGCAGCTTGAACAGGGGGGGCAATCAGCCCCAGCATTTT
>.|TRBJ1-5|TRBV7-9|.
CASSPDSFNQPQHF
TGTGCCAGCAGCCCCGACAGTTTCAATCAGCCCCAGCATTTT
>TRBD2|TRBJ2-5|TRBV7-2|.
CASSLGLAGWETQYF
TGTGCCAGCAGCTTAGGACTAGCGGGATGGGAGACCCAGTACTTC
>.|TRBJ2-7|TRBV5-4|.
CASSPGLANYEQYF
TGTGCCAGCAGCCCCGGGCTAGCGAACTACGAGCAGTACTTC
>.|TRBJ2-5|TRBV5-8|.
CASSLLSRTQYF
TGTGCCAGCAGCTTATTAAGCCGGACCCAGTACTTC
>.|TRBJ1-2|TRBV9|.
CASSVAGEYGYTF
TGTGCCAGCAGCGTAGCTGGAGAATATGGCTACACCTTC
>.|TRBJ1-5|TRBV24-1|few
CATSQTGGGQPQHF
TGTGCCACCAGTCAAACGGGAGGCGGTCAGCCCCAGCATTTT
>.|TRBJ2-6|TRBV15|.
CATTLSAGANVLTF
TGTGCCACCACGTTATCGGCTGGGGCCAACGTCCTGACTTTC
>.|TRBJ1-5|TRBV4-1|once
CASSQDLARQPQHF
TGCGCCAGCAGCCAAGATCTAGCTAGGCAGCCCCAGCATTTT
>TRBD1|TRBJ2-7|TRBV12-3/TRBV12-4|.
CASTRDRGYEQYF
TGTGCCAGCACTCGGGACAGGGGTTACGAGCAGTACTTC
>.|TRBJ1-3|TRBV7-6|.
CASSSGQLGNTIYF
TGTGCCAGCAGCAGTGGACAGCTAGGAAACACCATATATTTT
>TRBD1|TRBJ2-1|TRBV11-2|.
CASNSGQGSYNEQFF
TGTGCCAGCAACTCCGGACAGGGATCCTACAATGAGCAGTTCTTC
>.|TRBJ1-2|TRBV19|.
CASSPGDNYGYTF
TGTGCCAGTAGTCCCGGGGATAACTATGGCTACACCTTC
>.|TRBJ1-1|TRBV27|.
CAASRGSMAPEAFF
TGTGCCGCAAGCCGTGGGAGTATGGCCCCTGAAGCTTTCTTT
>.|TRBJ1-3|TRBV24-1|.
CATSDAGSGSGNTIYF
TGTGCCACCAGTGATGCAGGGTCAGGGTCTGGAAACACCATATATTTT
>.|TRBJ2-3|TRBV28|.
CASTDRSQGAQYF
TGTGCCAGCACCGATAGGTCACAGGGAGCGCAGTATTTT
>.|TRBJ2-4|TRBV18|.
CASSPPGGLNIQYF
TGTGCCAGCTCACCACCGGGGGGACTAAACATTCAGTACTTC
>TRBD1|TRBJ2-2|TRBV5-1|.
CASSLTGTGVTGELFF
TGCGCCAGCAGCCTGACCGGGACAGGGGTAACCGGGGAGCTGTTTTTT
>.|TRBJ1-5|TRBV28|.
CASRKPPDQPQHF
TGTGCCAGCAGAAAACCCCCGGATCAGCCCCAGCATTTT
>TRBD1|TRBJ1-5|TRBV19|.
CASVPGQGNQPQHF
TGTGCCAGTGTACCGGGACAGGGGAATCAGCCCCAGCATTTT
>.|TRBJ2-2|TRBV27|.
CASRNFGTLNTGELFF
TGTGCCAGCAGAAATTTCGGGACACTTAACACCGGGGAGCTGTTTTTT
>TRBD2|TRBJ2-3|TRBV9|.
CASSPPLSSGRRYF
TGTGCCAGCAGCCCCCCTTTGAGTAGCGGGAGGAGGTATTTT
>.|TRBJ2-7|TRBV20-1|.
CSAQRAYEQYF
TGCAGTGCCCAGCGGGCCTACGAGCAGTACTTC
>TRBD1|TRBJ2-3|TRBV27|.
CASSRQGAGTDTQYF
TGTGCCAGCAGTAGACAGGGGGCAGGCACAGATACGCAGTATTTT
>.|TRBJ1-1|TRBV2|.
CASNRLNTEAFF
TGTGCCAGCAACAGGTTGAACACTGAAGCTTTCTTT
>TRBD2|TRBJ2-5|TRBV3-1/TRBV3-2|.
CASSQDPSGGAGVETQYF
TGTGCCAGCAGCCAAGATCCTAGCGGGGGGGCTGGAGTGGAGACCCAGTACTTC